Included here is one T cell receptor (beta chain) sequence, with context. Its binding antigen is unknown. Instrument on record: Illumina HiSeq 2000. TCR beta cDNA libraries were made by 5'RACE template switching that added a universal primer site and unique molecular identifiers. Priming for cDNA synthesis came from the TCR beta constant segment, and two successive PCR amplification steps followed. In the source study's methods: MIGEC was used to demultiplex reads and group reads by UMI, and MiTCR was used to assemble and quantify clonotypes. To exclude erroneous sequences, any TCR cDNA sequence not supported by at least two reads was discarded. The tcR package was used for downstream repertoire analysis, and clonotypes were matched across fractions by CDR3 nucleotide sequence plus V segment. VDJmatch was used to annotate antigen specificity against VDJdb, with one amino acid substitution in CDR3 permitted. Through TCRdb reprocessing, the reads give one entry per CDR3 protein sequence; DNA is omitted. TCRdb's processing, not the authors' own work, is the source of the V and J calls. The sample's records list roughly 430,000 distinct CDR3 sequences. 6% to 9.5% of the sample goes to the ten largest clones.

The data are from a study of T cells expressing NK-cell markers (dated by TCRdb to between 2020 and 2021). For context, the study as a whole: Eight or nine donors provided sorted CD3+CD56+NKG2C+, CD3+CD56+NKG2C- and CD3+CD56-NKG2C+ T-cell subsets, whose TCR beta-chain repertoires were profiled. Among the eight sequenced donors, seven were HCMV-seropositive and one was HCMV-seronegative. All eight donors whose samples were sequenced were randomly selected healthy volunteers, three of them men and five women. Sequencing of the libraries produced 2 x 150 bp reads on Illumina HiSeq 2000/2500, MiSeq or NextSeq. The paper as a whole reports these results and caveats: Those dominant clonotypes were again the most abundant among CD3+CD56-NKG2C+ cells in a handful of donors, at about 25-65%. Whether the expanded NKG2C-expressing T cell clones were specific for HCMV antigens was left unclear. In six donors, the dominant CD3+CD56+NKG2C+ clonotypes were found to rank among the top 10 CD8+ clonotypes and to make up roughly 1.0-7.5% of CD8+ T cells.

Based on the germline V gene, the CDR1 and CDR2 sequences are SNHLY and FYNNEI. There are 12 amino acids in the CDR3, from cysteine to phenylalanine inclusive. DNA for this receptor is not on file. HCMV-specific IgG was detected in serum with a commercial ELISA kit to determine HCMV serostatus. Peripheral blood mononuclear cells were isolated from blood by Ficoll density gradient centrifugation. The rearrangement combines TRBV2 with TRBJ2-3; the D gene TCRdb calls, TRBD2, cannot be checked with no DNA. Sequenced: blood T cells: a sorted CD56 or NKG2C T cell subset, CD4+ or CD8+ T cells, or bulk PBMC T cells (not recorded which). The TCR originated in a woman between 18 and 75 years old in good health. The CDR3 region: CASAAWHGTQYF.